One sample yielded the 22 T cell receptor beta chains listed below, sequenced in a study of OX40 agonist ivuxolimab in advanced cancers. Profiled with immunoSEQ multiplex PCR; TCRdb holds only in-frame clones, not every one. The sample has approximately 50,000 clones; around 90% are singletons. Sequencing was performed on CD4+ or CD8+ T cells sorted from blood, taken in a trial of the OX40 agonist ivuxolimab. The receptor source for this set is an adult with an advanced solid tumor such as melanoma, head and neck, liver or kidney cancer.

The chain recombines TRBV7-9 with TRBJ2-7; possible D gene TRBD1, 6 bases. The ends were cut back, 6 bases at V and 0 bases at J, with 15 bases in the middle. In germline, CDR1 is SEHNR, CDR2 FQNEAQ (reference sequence). CDR3 length equals 15 residues. This CDR3 is CASRPTGTSSYEQYF. The CDR3 bases are TGTGCCAGCAGACCAACCGGGACAAGCTCCTACGAGCAGTACTTC.

This chain uses TRBV11-2 with TRBJ2-1; D unresolved. Germline V gene sequence: CDR1 SGHAT, CDR2 FQNNGV. This CDR3 contains 11 residues. V lost 4 bases, J lost 14 bases, and 12 bases lay in between. The CDR3 here is CASSSSQIEFF. The CDR3, as DNA: TGTGCCAGCAGCTCGAGCCAGATCGAGTTCTTC.

The chain is built from TRBV7-9 and TRBJ2-7, with a weak D call TRBD2 (6 bases). The V end lost 4 bases, the J end lost 3 bases, and 19 bases lay between the germline ends. In germline, CDR1 is SEHNR, CDR2 FQNEAQ (reference sequence). The CDR3 is 16 residues long. The chain's CDR3 is CASSSFYRDWNYEQYF. The CDR3 nucleotides read TGTGCCAGCAGCTCCTTTTACCGGGACTGGAACTACGAGCAGTACTTC. Together with reference TRBV7-9 and TRBJ2-7, the CDR3 gives the full variable domain: DTGVSQNPRHKITKRGQNVTFRCDPISEHNRLYWYRQTLGQGPEFLTYFQNEAQLEKSRLLSDRFSAERPKGSFSTLEIQRTEQGDSAMYLCASSSFYRDWNYEQYFGPGTRLTVT.

This sequence joins TRBV5-6 and TRBJ2-2, with 7 bases matching TRBD1. With 2 bases clipped from V and 4 bases from J, the junction kept 2 bases outside the gene matches. The CDR3 has 14 amino acids. Germline CDR1 is SGHDT and CDR2 is YYEEEE. CDR3: CASSFEGATGELFF. The CDR3 region has the DNA TGTGCCAGCAGCTTCGAGGGGGCCACCGGGGAGCTGTTTTTT. The full variable domain, completed using reference TRBV5-6 and TRBJ2-2, is DAGVTQSPTHLIKTRGQQVTLRCSPKSGHDTVSWYQQALGQGPQFIFQYYEEEERQRGNFPDRFSGHQFPNYSSELNVNALLLGDSALYLCASSFEGATGELFFGEGSRLTVL.

V gene TRBV29-1 combines with J gene TRBJ2-7, with no clear D. The CDR3 extends over 12 amino acids. Trimming stripped 4 bases from V and 0 bases from J, with 7 bases between. The germline V gene has CDR1 SQVTM and CDR2 ANQGSEA. As DNA, the CDR3 is TGCAGCGTTGGGAGCCTCTCCTACGAGCAGTACTTC. Its translation: CSVGSLSYEQYF.

This chain uses TRBV5-1 with TRBJ2-2; D remains unclear. The length of the CDR3 is 13 residues. CDR1 and CDR2 (germline): SGHRS, YFSETQ. Trimming stripped 0 bases from V and 6 bases from J, with 6 bases between. The DNA for the CDR3 is TGCGCCAGCAGCTTGGGTTTTCCCGGGGAGCTGTTTTTT. Amino acid sequence: CASSLGFPGELFF.

This chain connects TRBV5-1 to TRBJ1-1; perhaps TRBD1 as D (5 bases). Germline V CDR1 and CDR2: SGHRS, YFSETQ. Trimming shortened V by 4 bases and J by 0 bases, and 16 bases separated the two germline ends. This CDR3 region has 16 residues. The CDR3 bases are TGCGCCAGCAGCACCCAGATGGGGCTCTTGAACACTGAAGCTTTCTTT. This translates into CASSTQMGLLNTEAFF.

The V call is TRBV10-1, the J call TRBJ2-1; TRBD1 aligns across 11 bases. V trimming: 3 bases; J trimming: 10 bases; junction bases outside the gene matches: 8. The CDR3 runs 15 residues. The germline CDR1 and CDR2 sequences are WNHNN and SYGVQD (reference sequence). CDR3 region: CASSDPGQGVFEQFF. The CDR3 coding sequence is TGCGCCAGCAGTGATCCGGGACAGGGGGTATTCGAGCAGTTCTTC.

With regard to this clone: A read error may produce the germline difference seen at one junction end. The chain combines TRBV5-4 with TRBJ2-5; D is perhaps TRBD2 (5 bases). This CDR3 is built from 12 residues. Germline CDR1 reads SGHNT; CDR2 reads YYREEE (reference sequence). The CDR3: CASSLASEGSDF. DNA for the CDR3: TGTGCCAGCAGCTTGGCAAGCGAGGGTTCGGACTTC. Full variable domain (remainder filled in from reference TRBV5-4 and TRBJ2-5): ETGVTQSPTHLIKTRGQQVTLRCSSQSGHNTVSWYQQALGQGPQFIFQYYREEENGRGNFPPRFSGLQFPNYSSELNVNALELDDSALYLCASSLASEGSDFGPGTRLLVL.

The chain couples TRBV30 to TRBJ2-2; D may be TRBD1 or TRBD2 (5 bases each). This CDR3 is 15 amino acids long. V was shortened by 5 bases and J by 2 bases, with 15 bases between the two germline ends. CDR1 and CDR2 from the germline V gene are GTSNPN and SVGIG (reference sequence). The CDR3 DNA follows: TGTGCCTGGGGAACCGGGACCGTAAACACCGGGGAGCTGTTTTTT. Amino acids: CAWGTGTVNTGELFF.

V usage is TRBV11-3 and J usage is TRBJ2-1; 12 bases map to TRBD2. Germline V lookup: CDR1 SGHNT, CDR2 YENEEA. This CDR3 region has 17 residues. V shed 5 bases, J shed 7 bases, and the junction held 12 bases outside the gene matches. CDR3 in DNA: TGTGCCAGCAGCAATCCTAGCGGGAGGGCCCTAGGTAATGAGCAGTTCTTC. The encoded protein is CASSNPSGRALGNEQFF. Full variable domain (outside the CDR3, taken from reference TRBV11-3 and TRBJ2-1): EAGVVQSPRYKIIEKKQPVAFWCNPISGHNTLYWYLQNLGQGPELLIRYENEEAVDDSQLPKDRFSAERLKGVDSTLKIQPAELGDSAVYLCASSNPSGRALGNEQFFGPGTRLTVL.

This chain links TRBV5-5 with TRBJ2-7; no reliable D call. V shed 2 bases and J shed 4 bases, with 10 bases lying between them. Per the germline V gene, CDR1 is SGHKS and CDR2 is YYEKEE (reference sequence). The CDR3 is 13 residues long. CDR3 protein: CASSFGRKYEQYF. In DNA form, the CDR3 reads TGTGCCAGCAGCTTCGGACGGAAGTACGAGCAGTACTTC.

The table lists this clone with a count of one. The chain has TRBV29-1 and TRBJ1-1; D is possibly TRBD1 (5 bases). The CDR3 covers 13 residues. Between the trimmed V and J ends, which lost 6 bases and 0 bases, there was a span of 11 bases. The V gene's germline CDR1 is SQVTM and CDR2 ANQGSEA. The CDR3: CSVPTDMNTEAFF. CDR3 nucleotide sequence: TGCAGCGTCCCGACAGACATGAACACTGAAGCTTTCTTT.

This sequence joins TRBV27 and TRBJ1-1; TRBD1 matches at 7 bases. This CDR3 contains 15 residues. Unmatched junction bases numbered 13, after V lost 6 bases and J lost 6 bases. Germline CDR1 reads MNHEY; CDR2 reads SMNVEV (reference sequence). The CDR3 DNA reads TGTGCCAGCAGCTATACAAAGACAGGGACCTCTGAAGCTTTCTTT. As protein: CASSYTKTGTSEAFF.

The rearrangement uses TRBV5-1 and TRBJ2-6; D gene uncertain. Trimming cost V 0 bases and J 2 bases, with 6 bases left between them. Germline V CDR1 and CDR2: SGHRS, YFSETQ. The CDR3 sequence is 15 residues long. The CDR3 here is CASSLVRAGANVLTF. The CDR3 nucleotides are TGCGCCAGCAGCTTGGTTAGGGCTGGGGCCAACGTCCTGACTTTC.

The J gene is TRBJ2-5, the V gene TRBV30; 13 positions match TRBD2. This CDR3 spans 17 amino acids. Germline V CDR1 and CDR2: GTSNPN, SVGIG (reference sequence). The junction had 9 bases not matched to a gene; V was cut back by 0 bases and J by 5 bases. The CDR3 is CAWSVLGTSGIRETQYF. The DNA of the CDR3 is TGTGCCTGGAGTGTACTAGGGACTAGCGGGATTCGGGAGACCCAGTACTTC.

The V and J genes are TRBV9 and TRBJ2-7; tentatively, D is TRBD2 (6 bases). Germline V gene sequence: CDR1 SGDLS, CDR2 YYNGEE. This CDR3 has 15 amino acids. With 0 bases removed from V and 4 bases from J, the gap between germline ends came to 14 bases. The CDR3 DNA is TGTGCCAGCAGCGTAGGAGAGGGAGGCCTTTACGAGCAGTACTTC. This translates into CASSVGEGGLYEQYF.

V usage is TRBV6-4 and J usage is TRBJ2-2; TRBD2 matches at 10 bases. V was pared by 9 bases and J by 5 bases, with 6 bases of the junction left unmatched. The CDR3 has 14 residues. Per germline, CDR1 MRHNA and CDR2 SNTAGT. CDR3 region: CASTSGTGTGELFF. Here the CDR3 DNA reads TGTGCCAGTACTAGCGGGACGGGGACCGGGGAGCTGTTTTTT.

V usage is TRBV5-1 and J usage is TRBJ2-6, with D possibly TRBD1 on 6 matching bases. The germline V gene encodes CDR1 SGHRS and CDR2 YFSETQ. There are 17 residues in the CDR3. The V gene lost 1 base and the J gene lost 0 bases, with 11 bases spanning the gap. The CDR3 DNA reads as TGCGCCAGCAGCTTGACGGGACAAAACTCTGGGGCCAACGTCCTGACTTTC. Encoded protein: CASSLTGQNSGANVLTF.

This chain uses TRBV30 with TRBJ2-3; 7 positions match TRBD2. Germline assignment: CDR1 GTSNPN and CDR2 SVGIG (reference sequence). This CDR3 comprises 17 residues. Losses at the gene ends were 8 bases for V and 2 bases for J; bases not matched to a gene: 19. The CDR3 nucleotides read TGTGCCCGCTCACTAGCGATGTCTTTCGAGTTCACAGATACGCAGTATTTT. As protein: CARSLAMSFEFTDTQYF.

This clone was recorded once. The chain combines TRBV2 with TRBJ2-7; D perhaps matches TRBD2 (6 bases). Per the germline V gene, CDR1 is SNHLY and CDR2 is FYNNEI. This CDR3 has 12 residues. V shed 7 bases and J shed 3 bases, with 10 bases lying between them. In DNA, the CDR3 is TGTGCCAGCACGCGGGATAGCTACGAGCAGTACTTC. Protein product: CASTRDSYEQYF.

This chain connects TRBV7-9 to TRBJ2-7; D call uncertain. The V end lost 3 bases, the J end lost 2 bases, and 11 bases lay between the germline ends. The germline gives CDR1 SEHNR, CDR2 FQNEAQ (reference sequence). There are 14 residues in the CDR3. The CDR3 here is CASSFGSSPYEQYF. The CDR3 bases are TGTGCCAGCAGCTTCGGTTCAAGTCCCTACGAGCAGTACTTC.